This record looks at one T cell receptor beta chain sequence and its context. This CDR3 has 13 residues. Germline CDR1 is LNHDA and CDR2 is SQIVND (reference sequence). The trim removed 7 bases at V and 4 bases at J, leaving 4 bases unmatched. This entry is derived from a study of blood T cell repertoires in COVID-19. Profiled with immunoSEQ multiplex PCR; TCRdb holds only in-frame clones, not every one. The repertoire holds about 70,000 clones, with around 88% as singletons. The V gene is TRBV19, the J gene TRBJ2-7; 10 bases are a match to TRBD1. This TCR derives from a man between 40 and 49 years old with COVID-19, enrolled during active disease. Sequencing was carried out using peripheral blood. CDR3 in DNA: TGTGCCAGTAAAGGGACAGGGGAGTACGAGCAGTACTTC. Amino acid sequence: CASKGTGEYEQYF.